This T cell receptor beta chain derives from a study of blood T cell repertoires in COVID-19. Profiled with immunoSEQ multiplex PCR; TCRdb holds only in-frame clones, not every one. The sample yields approximately 210,000 clones, 80% seen once. This clonotype originated in a man aged 25-40 years with acute COVID-19. What was sequenced was PBMCs or T cells enriched from blood (not recorded which).

The CDR3 loop is CASSRPSGGAGEQYF. The CDR3 nucleotides are TGTGCCAGCAGTCGTCCCTCAGGGGGCGCGGGGGAGCAGTACTTC. The chain has TRBV6-2 or TRBV6-3 and TRBJ2-7, with 8 bases fitting TRBD1. The CDR3 contains 15 residues. Per the germline V gene, CDR1 is MNHEY and CDR2 is SVGEGT. V lost 5 bases to trimming and J lost 7 bases; unmatched junction nucleotides: 13.